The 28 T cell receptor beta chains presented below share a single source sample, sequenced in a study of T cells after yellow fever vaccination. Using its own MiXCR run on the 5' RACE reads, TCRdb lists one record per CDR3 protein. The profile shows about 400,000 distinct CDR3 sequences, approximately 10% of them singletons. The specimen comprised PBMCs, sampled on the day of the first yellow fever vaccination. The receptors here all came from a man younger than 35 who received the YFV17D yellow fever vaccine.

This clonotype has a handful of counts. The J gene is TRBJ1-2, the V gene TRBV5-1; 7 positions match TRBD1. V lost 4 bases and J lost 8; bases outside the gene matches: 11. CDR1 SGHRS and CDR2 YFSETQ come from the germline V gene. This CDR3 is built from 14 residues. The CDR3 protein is CASSPLTGDGGYTF. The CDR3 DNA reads TGCGCCAGCAGCCCGTTAACAGGGGACGGCGGCTACACCTTC.

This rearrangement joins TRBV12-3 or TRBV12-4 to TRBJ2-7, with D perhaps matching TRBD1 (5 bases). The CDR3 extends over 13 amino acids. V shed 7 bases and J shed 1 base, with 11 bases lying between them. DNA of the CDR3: TGTGCCAGCAACCAGGGATTTTCCTACGAGCAGTACTTC. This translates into CASNQGFSYEQYF.

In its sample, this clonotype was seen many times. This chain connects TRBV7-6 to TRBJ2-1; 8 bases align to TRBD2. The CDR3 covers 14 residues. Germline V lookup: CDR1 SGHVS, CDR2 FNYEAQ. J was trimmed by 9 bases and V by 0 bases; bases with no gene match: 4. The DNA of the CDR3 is TGTGCCAGCAGCTTAGCCGGGGGGGCCAGTGAGCAGTTCTTC. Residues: CASSLAGGASEQFF.

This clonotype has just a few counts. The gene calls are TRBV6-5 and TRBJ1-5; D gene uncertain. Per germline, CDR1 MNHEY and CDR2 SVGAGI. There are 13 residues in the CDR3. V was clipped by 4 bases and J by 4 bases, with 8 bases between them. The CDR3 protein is CASSWALNQPQHF. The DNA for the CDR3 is TGTGCCAGCAGTTGGGCACTTAATCAGCCCCAGCATTTT.

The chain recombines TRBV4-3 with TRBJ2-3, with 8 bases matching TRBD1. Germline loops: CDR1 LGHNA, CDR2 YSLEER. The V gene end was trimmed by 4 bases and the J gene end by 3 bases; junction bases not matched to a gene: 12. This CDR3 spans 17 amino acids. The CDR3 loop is CASSRGTGLIETDTQYF. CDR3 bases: TGCGCCAGCAGCCGGGGGACAGGCCTAATTGAGACAGATACGCAGTATTTT.

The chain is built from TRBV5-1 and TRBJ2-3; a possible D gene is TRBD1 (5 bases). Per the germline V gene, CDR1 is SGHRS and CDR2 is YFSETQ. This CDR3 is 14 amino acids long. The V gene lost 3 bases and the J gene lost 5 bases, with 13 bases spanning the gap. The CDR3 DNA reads TGCGCCAGCAGCTGGGTGAATCAGGGAGATACGCAGTATTTT. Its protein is CASSWVNQGDTQYF.

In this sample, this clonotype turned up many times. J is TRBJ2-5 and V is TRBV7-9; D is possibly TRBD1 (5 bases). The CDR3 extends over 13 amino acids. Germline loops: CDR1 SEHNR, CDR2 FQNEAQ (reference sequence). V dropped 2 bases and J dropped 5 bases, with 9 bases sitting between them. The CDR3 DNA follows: TGTGCCAGCAGCTTATCAGGGTTCGAGACCCAGTACTTC. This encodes CASSLSGFETQYF.

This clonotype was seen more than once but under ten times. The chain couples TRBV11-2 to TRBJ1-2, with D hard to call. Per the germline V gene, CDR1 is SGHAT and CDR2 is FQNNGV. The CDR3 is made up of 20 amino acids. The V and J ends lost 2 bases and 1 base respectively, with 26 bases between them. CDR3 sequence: CASSLKSPMARKGGNYGYTF. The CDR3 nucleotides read TGTGCCAGCAGCTTAAAGAGCCCGATGGCCCGAAAAGGCGGTAACTATGGCTACACCTTC.

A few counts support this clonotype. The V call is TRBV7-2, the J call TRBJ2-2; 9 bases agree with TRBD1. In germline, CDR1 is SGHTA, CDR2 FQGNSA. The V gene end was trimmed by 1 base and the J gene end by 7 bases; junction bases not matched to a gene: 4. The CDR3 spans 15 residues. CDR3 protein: CASSLGQGVGGELFF. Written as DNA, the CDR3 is TGTGCCAGCAGCTTAGGACAGGGGGTTGGCGGGGAGCTGTTTTTT.

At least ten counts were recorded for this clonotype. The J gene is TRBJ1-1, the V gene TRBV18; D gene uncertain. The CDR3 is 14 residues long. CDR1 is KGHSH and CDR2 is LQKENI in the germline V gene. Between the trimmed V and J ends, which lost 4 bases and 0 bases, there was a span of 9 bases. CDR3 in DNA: TGTGCCAGCTCACTCGACACCCTGAACACTGAAGCTTTCTTT. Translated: CASSLDTLNTEAFF. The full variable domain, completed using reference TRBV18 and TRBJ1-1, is NAGVMQNPRHLVRRRGQEARLRCSPMKGHSHVYWYRQLPEEGLKFMVYLQKENIIDESGMPKERFSAEFPKEGPSILRIQQVVRGDSAAYFCASSLDTLNTEAFFGQGTRLTVV.

The CDR3 loop is CASSLGGSGSHNEQFF. The CDR3 DNA is TGTGCCAGCAGCTTGGGAGGTAGCGGTTCCCACAATGAGCAGTTCTTC. The chain is built from TRBV5-4 and TRBJ2-1; D possibly corresponds to TRBD2 (6 bases). The CDR3 totals 16 residues. From germline, CDR1 is SGHNT and CDR2 YYREEE (reference sequence). The germline V and J ends were trimmed by 0 bases and 5 bases, with 15 bases remaining between them. The full variable domain, its missing parts supplied by reference TRBV5-4 and TRBJ2-1, is ETGVTQSPTHLIKTRGQQVTLRCSSQSGHNTVSWYQQALGQGPQFIFQYYREEENGRGNFPPRFSGLQFPNYSSELNVNALELDDSALYLCASSLGGSGSHNEQFFGPGTRLTVL.

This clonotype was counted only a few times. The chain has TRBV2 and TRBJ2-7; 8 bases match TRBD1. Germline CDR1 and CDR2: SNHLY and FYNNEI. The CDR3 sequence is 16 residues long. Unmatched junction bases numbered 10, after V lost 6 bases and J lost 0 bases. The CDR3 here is CASRGGRTGSSYEQYV. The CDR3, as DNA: TGTGCCAGCAGGGGAGGTAGGACAGGGAGCTCCTACGAGCAGTACGTC.

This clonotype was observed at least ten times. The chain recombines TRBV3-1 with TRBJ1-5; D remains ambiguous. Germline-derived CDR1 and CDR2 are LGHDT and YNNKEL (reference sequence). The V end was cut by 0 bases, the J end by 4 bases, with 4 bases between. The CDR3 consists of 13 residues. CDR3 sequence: CASSQDGNQPQHF. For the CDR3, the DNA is TGTGCCAGCAGCCAAGACGGAAATCAGCCCCAGCATTTT.

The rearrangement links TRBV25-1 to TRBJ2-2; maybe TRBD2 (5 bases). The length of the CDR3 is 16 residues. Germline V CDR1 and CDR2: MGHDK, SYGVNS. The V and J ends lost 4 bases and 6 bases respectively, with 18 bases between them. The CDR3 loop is CASSALISGAAGELFF. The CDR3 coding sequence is TGTGCCAGCAGTGCTCTTATTTCAGGAGCGGCCGGGGAGCTGTTTTTT.

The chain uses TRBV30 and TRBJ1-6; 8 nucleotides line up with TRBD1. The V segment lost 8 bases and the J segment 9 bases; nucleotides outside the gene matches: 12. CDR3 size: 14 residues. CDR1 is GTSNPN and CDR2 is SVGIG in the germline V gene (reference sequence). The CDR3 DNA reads TGTGCCGGCGACAGGGGAGGTCTCGGTTCACCCCTCCACTTT. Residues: CAGDRGGLGSPLHF. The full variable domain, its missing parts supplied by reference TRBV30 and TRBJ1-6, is SQTIHQWPATLVQPVGSPLSLECTVEGTSNPNLYWYRQAAGRGLQLLFYSVGIGQISSEVPQNLSASRPQDRQFILSSKKLLLSDSGFYLCAGDRGGLGSPLHFGNGTRLTVT.

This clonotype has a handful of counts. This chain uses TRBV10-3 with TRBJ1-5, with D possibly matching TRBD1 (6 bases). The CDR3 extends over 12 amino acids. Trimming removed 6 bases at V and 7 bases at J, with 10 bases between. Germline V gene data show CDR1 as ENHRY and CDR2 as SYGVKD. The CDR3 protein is CAISEGGQPQHF. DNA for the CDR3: TGTGCCATCAGCGAGGGGGGGCAGCCCCAGCATTTT.

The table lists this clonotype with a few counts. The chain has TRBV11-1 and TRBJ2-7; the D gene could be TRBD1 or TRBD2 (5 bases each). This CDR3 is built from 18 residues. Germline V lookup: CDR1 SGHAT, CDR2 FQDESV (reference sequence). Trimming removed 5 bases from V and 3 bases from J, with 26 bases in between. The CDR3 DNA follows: TGTGCCAGCAGCCCGAGGGGATTTATGCCCGATAATTTCTACGAGCAGTACTTC. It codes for CASSPRGFMPDNFYEQYF.

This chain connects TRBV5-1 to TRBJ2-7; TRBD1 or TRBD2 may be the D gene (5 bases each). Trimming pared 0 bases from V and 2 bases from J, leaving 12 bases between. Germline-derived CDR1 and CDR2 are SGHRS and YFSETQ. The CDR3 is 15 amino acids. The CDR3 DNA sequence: TGCGCCAGCAGCTTGGATAGACCGGGGCCCTACGAGCAGTACTTC. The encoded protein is CASSLDRPGPYEQYF.

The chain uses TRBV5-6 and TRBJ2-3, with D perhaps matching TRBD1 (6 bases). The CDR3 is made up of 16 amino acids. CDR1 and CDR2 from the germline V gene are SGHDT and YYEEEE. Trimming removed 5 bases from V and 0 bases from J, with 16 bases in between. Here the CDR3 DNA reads TGTGCCAGCAGATACAGGGTCTGGGAAAGCACAGATACGCAGTATTTT. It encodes CASRYRVWESTDTQYF.

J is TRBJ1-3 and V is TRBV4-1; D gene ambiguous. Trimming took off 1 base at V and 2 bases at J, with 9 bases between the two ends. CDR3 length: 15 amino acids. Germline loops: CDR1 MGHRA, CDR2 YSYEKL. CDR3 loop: CASSQGVVPGNTIYF. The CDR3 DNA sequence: TGCGCCAGCAGCCAAGGGGTCGTTCCTGGAAACACCATATATTTT.

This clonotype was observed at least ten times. The CDR3 DNA sequence: TGTGCCAGCTCACCCCGAGGGGGTGCAGCCTACGAGCAGTACTTC. Translating gives CASSPRGGAAYEQYF. J is TRBJ2-7 and V is TRBV18, with D possibly TRBD1 on 6 matching bases. V shed 3 bases and J shed 2 bases, with 14 bases lying between them. The CDR3 loop spans 15 amino acids. From germline, CDR1 is KGHSH and CDR2 LQKENI.

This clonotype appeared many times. The CDR3 region has the DNA TGTGCCAGCAGTGACTCAGGCCCGTACAGAGAGACCCAGTACTTC. This gives the protein CASSDSGPYRETQYF. The chain uses TRBV25-1 and TRBJ2-5, with unresolved D. Germline loops: CDR1 MGHDK, CDR2 SYGVNS. The CDR3 has 15 amino acids. V lost 3 bases, J lost 4 bases, and 15 bases lay in between.

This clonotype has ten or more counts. The CDR3 loop is CASSQAALAGGGRETQYF. The CDR3, as DNA: TGCGCCAGCAGCCAAGCGGCGCTAGCGGGGGGCGGGCGAGAGACCCAGTACTTC. The V gene is TRBV4-1, the J gene TRBJ2-5; 11 bases line up with TRBD2. The trim removed 1 base at V and 4 bases at J, leaving 11 bases unmatched. The germline CDR1 and CDR2 sequences are MGHRA and YSYEKL. The CDR3 is 18 residues long.

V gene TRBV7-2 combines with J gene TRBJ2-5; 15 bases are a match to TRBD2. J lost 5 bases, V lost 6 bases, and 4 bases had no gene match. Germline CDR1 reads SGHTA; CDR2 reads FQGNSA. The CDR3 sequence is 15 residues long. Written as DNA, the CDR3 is TGTGCCAGCAGGCGGACTAGCGGGGGGGGGGAGACCCAGTACTTC. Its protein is CASRRTSGGGETQYF.

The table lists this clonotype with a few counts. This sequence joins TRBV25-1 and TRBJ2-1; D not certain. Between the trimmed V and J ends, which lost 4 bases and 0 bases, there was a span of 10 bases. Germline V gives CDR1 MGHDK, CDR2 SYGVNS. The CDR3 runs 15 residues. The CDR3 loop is CASSVPISSYNEQFF. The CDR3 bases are TGTGCCAGCAGTGTACCGATTAGCTCCTACAATGAGCAGTTCTTC.

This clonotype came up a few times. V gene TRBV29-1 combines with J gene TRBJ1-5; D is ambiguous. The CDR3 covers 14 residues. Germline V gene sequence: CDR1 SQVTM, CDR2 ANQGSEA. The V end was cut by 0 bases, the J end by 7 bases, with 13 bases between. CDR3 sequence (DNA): TGCAGCGTTGAAGATGGGTCCGGGGAGCAGCCCCAGCATTTT. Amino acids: CSVEDGSGEQPQHF. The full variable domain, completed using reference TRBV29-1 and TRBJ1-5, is SAVISQKPSRDICQRGTSLTIQCQVDSQVTMMFWYRQQPGQSLTLIATANQGSEATYESGFVIDKFPISRPNLTFSTLTVSNMSPEDSSIYLCSVEDGSGEQPQHFGDGTRLSIL.

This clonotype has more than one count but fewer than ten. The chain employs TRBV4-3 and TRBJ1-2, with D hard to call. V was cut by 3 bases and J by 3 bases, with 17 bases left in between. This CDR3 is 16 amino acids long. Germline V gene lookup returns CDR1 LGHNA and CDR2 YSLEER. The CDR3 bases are TGCGCCAGCAGCCAGGCCTTCTCGGCTATTGACTATGGCTACACCTTC. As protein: CASSQAFSAIDYGYTF.

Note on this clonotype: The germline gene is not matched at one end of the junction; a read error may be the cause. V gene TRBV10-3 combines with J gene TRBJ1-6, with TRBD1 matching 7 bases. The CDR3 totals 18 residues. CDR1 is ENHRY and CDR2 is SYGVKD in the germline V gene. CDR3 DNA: TGTGCCATCAGCAAGACAGGGTGGGGAGGGGGCTATAATTCACACCTCCACTTT. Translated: CAISKTGWGGGYNSHLHF.